This record looks at one T cell receptor (beta chain) sequence and its context. These data come from a study of blood T cell repertoires in COVID-19. The germline V gene has CDR1 SGHRS and CDR2 YFSETQ. The junction had 7 bases not matched to a gene; V was cut back by 4 bases and J by 0 bases. There are 16 residues in the CDR3. The assay was immunoSEQ multiplex PCR, and TCRdb's table has in-frame clones only and misses some. The sample has approximately 210,000 clones, over 65% seen once. The sample consisted of PBMCs or T cells enriched from blood (not recorded which). This sequence originates from a woman aged 55-70 years who had recovered from COVID-19. The chain combines TRBV5-1 with TRBJ1-1; 9 positions match TRBD1. The CDR3 region has the DNA TGCGCCAGCAGCCAGGGACAGGGCGGGGTGAACACTGAAGCTTTCTTT. Translation gives CASSQGQGGVNTEAFF.